A single sample is the source of the 5 T cell receptor beta chains below, sequenced in a study of shared clonotypes between healthy human individuals. Naive-designated CD8 cells lacked CD45RO, were positively enriched for CCR7, and omitted terminally differentiated effector memory CD45RA+ cells. Generated by immunoSEQ multiplex PCR, the TCRdb table keeps only in-frame clones and is missing some. The sample yields 2 million to 2.5 million clones, approximately 94% seen once. Input material: naive CD8+ T cells from PBMCs. The receptors come from a man aged 18 to 30 in good health. Some clones in this sample may be carry-over from other donors' samples.

The CDR3 spells CASSIDVGLDVSYNEQFF. DNA for the CDR3: TGTGCCAGTAGTATAGATGTGGGACTAGATGTTTCCTACAATGAGCAGTTCTTC. The chain has TRBV19 and TRBJ2-1; 8 bases align to TRBD2. Germline CDR1 is LNHDA and CDR2 is SQIVND (reference sequence). The CDR3 covers 18 residues. Trimming took 0 bases from V and 1 from J; bases not matched to a gene: 8.

This chain connects TRBV11-2 to TRBJ2-2; D not resolved. CDR1 and CDR2 (germline): SGHAT, FQNNGV. The V end was cut by 5 bases, the J end by 5 bases, with 6 bases between. This CDR3 has 12 amino acids. CDR3 sequence (DNA): TGTGCCAGCAGCCGAGGAACCGGGGAGCTGTTTTTT. Its protein is CASSRGTGELFF.

The chain carries TRBV28 and TRBJ1-5; tentatively, D is TRBD1 (5 bases). V was pared by 5 bases and J by 2 bases, with 22 bases between. The germline gives CDR1 MDHEN, CDR2 SYDVKM. The CDR3 runs to 18 residues. The CDR3 protein is CASSLRVGRADGNQPQHF. CDR3 DNA: TGTGCCAGCAGTCTCCGCGTCGGCAGGGCGGATGGCAATCAGCCCCAGCATTTT.

In this sample, this clone turned up a few times. This chain links TRBV10-3 with TRBJ1-4, with D unresolved. Germline CDR1 reads ENHRY; CDR2 reads SYGVKD. The V and J ends lost 3 bases and 15 bases respectively, with 14 bases between them. The CDR3 loop spans 12 amino acids. The CDR3, as DNA: TGTGCCATCAGTGAAGACCGAGACATATTGTTTTTT. Protein sequence: CAISEDRDILFF.

The genes are TRBV4-2 and TRBJ2-3; no reliable D call. V was trimmed by 0 bases and J by 4 bases, leaving 14 bases between them. The germline CDR1 and CDR2 sequences are LGHNA and YNFKEQ. This CDR3 contains 16 residues. The CDR3 loop is CASSQDPASLPDTQYF. The CDR3 DNA reads TGTGCCAGCAGCCAAGATCCGGCTAGTCTACCAGATACGCAGTATTTT.